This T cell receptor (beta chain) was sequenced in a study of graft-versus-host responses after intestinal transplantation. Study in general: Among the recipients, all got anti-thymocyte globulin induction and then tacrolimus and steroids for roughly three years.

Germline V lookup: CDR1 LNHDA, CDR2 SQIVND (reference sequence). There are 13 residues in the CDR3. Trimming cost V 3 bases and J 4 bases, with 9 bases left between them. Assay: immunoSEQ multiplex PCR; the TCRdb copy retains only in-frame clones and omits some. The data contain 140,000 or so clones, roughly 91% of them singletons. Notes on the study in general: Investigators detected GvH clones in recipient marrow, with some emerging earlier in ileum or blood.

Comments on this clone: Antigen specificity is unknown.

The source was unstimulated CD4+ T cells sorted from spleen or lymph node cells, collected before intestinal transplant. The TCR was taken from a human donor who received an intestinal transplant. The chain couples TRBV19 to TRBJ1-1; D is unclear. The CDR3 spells CASSIATLTEAFF. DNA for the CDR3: TGTGCCAGTAGTATCGCCACTCTCACTGAAGCTTTCTTT.